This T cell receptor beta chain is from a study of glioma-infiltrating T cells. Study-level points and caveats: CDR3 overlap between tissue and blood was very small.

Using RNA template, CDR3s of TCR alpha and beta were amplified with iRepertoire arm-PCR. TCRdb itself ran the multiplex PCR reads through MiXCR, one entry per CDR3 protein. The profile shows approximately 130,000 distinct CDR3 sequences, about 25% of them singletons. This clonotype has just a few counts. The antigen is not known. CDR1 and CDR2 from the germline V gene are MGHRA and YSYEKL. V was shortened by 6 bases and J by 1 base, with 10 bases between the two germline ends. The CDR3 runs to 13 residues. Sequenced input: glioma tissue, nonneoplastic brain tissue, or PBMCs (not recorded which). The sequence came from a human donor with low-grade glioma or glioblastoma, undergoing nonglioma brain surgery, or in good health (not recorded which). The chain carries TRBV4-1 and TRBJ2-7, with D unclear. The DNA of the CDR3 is TGCGCCAGCAGGCACCAGCAATCCTACGAGCAGTACGTC. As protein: CASRHQQSYEQYV.